These T cell receptor beta chains were read from a single sample in a study of blood T cell repertoires in COVID-19. Only in-frame clones appear in the TCRdb table, and some are missing; sequencing was by immunoSEQ multiplex PCR. The repertoire holds roughly 97,000 clones, with roughly nine tenths as singletons. Sequenced sample: peripheral blood. Receptors were obtained from a man aged 60 to 75 with acute or convalescent COVID-19. The CDR3 runs from the conserved cysteine through the conserved F or W.

V	J	CDR3
TRBV5-4	TRBJ1-6	CASSDRGYYNSPLHF
TRBV2	TRBJ1-2	CASSTYRVSYGYTF
TRBV7-8	TRBJ1-1	CASSLGRSLTEAFF
TRBV2	TRBJ1-1	CASPGGGVWTEAFF
TRBV27	TRBJ1-1	CASSQSGTEAFF
TRBV30	TRBJ2-2	CASQGGRATGELFF
TRBV6-5	TRBJ2-7	CASSTGGRAYEQYF
TRBV15	TRBJ1-2	CATSRRDRGHNYGYTF
TRBV18	TRBJ1-1	CASSPRTAGSGTEAFF
TRBV7-2	TRBJ2-2	CASRLTAQNTGELFF
TRBV3-1/TRBV3-2	TRBJ1-1	CASSQGDRNTEAFF
TRBV2	TRBJ1-6	CASSNGGSGNSPLHF
TRBV19	TRBJ1-2	CASSMSREANHGYTF
TRBV5-4	TRBJ1-6	CASSRAGSGGSPLHF
TRBV9	TRBJ1-1	CASSPLRVEAFF
TRBV20-1	TRBJ1-2	CSSSDPGGNYGYTF
TRBV6-5	TRBJ1-5	CASSSEDRRNQPQHF
TRBV5-1	TRBJ1-1	CASSESVAPNTEAFF
TRBV5-8	TRBJ1-1	CASSLDATVNTEAFF
TRBV7-2	TRBJ2-5	CASSLTNAETQYF
TRBV7-2	TRBJ1-2	CASSLAGQGVGYTF
TRBV11-2	TRBJ1-2	CASSHTGGSYGYTF
TRBV5-8	TRBJ1-5	CASSLGGRGPQHF
TRBV24-1	TRBJ2-3	CATSGPGPTDTQYF
TRBV27	TRBJ1-2	CASNLKQGSLTGYTF
TRBV20-1	TRBJ1-5	CSASYVGAGGISYQPQHF
TRBV6-5	TRBJ1-1	CASSYDRGTNTEAFF
TRBV20-1	TRBJ2-1	CSAKGGNEQFF
TRBV5-4	TRBJ2-4	CASSSRTGDQNIQYF
TRBV18	TRBJ1-2	CASSPFGQRTGYGYTF
TRBV3-1/TRBV3-2	TRBJ1-5	CASSQDASLQPQHF
TRBV5-1	TRBJ2-1	CASSYLPGGGLYNEQFF